This T cell receptor (beta chain) appears in the sequencing data of a study of neoadjuvant anti-PD-1 for oral cavity cancer. Study-level results: TCR analyses covered only a few patients per response group. Expansion of preexisting intratumoral clones was suggested to aid response.

This clone was recorded many times. Its antigen is not identified. Noted time point: after neoadjuvant nivolumab, at surgical resection. These newly diagnosed stage II-IVA oral cavity squamous cell carcinoma patients had no prior systemic or radiation treatment. Repertoires were generated with immunoSEQ multiplex PCR, while TCRdb's copy carries only in-frame clones and drops some. The table records approximately 37,000 clones, 38% of them present only once. CDR3 length: 13 amino acids. Germline V lookup: CDR1 SGDLS, CDR2 YYNGEE. V lost 3 bases to trimming and J lost 8 bases, with 11 bases between them.

The source is a person aged 35 to 85 with oral cavity squamous cell carcinoma. Sequences were derived from tumor tissue, sampled after nivolumab (anti-PD-1) treatment. The chain has TRBV9 and TRBJ1-4; perhaps TRBD1 as D (6 bases). The CDR3 nucleotides are TGTGCCAGCAGCGGAAGGGGGGAGGAAAAACTGTTTTTT. Translated: CASSGRGEEKLFF. The full variable domain, in which reference TRBV9 and TRBJ1-4 provide the parts outside the CDR3, is DSGVTQTPKHLITATGQRVTLRCSPRSGDLSVYWYQQSLDQGLQFLIQYYNGEERAKGNILERFSAQQFPDLHSELNLSSLELGDSALYFCASSGRGEEKLFFGSGTQLSVL.